A single sample gave rise to the 22 T cell receptor beta chains below, sequenced in a study of regulatory T cells in long-lasting Graves disease. This sample's time point: newly diagnosed GD, antithyroid drugs for less than 3 months. Generation of the TCR library employed RNA extracted from PBMCs. HTBI primers from iRepertoire and Arm-PCR of CDR3 regions yielded the TCR beta libraries. TCRdb reprocessed the multiplex PCR reads via MiXCR and lists one record per CDR3 protein. The profile covers approximately 360,000 distinct CDR3 sequences, with about 11% appearing a single time and 18% taken by the ten largest. The same specimen was also included in a second study, on T cells in Graves' hyperthyroidism and ophthalmopathy.

Here the sequenced sample was peripheral blood mononuclear cells (PBMCs), taken at new diagnosis, from a patient treated with antithyroid drugs. These receptors all come from a woman under 30 with Graves disease.

This clonotype was detected only a few times. This may arise from a read error, as a much more abundant clone is one base away. V usage is TRBV10-3 and J usage is TRBJ1-1; a weak D match, TRBD1 (5 bases). V lost 0 bases and J 3 bases, leaving 11 bases between the germline ends. The germline CDR1 and CDR2 sequences are ENHRY and SYGVKD. This CDR3 comprises 15 residues. CDR3 nucleotides: TGTGCCATCAGTGAGTCGGGGCCCCTGGACACTGAAGCTTTCTTT. This gives the protein CAISESGPLDTEAFF.

The chain employs TRBV9 and TRBJ2-4; 10 bases match TRBD1. The V gene end was trimmed by 4 bases and the J gene end by 7 bases; junction bases not matched to a gene: 17. This CDR3 comprises 18 residues. Per germline, CDR1 SGDLS and CDR2 YYNGEE. This CDR3 is CASSSRGTGDTRGNIQYF. The CDR3 DNA reads as TGTGCCAGCAGCTCCCGGGGGACAGGGGATACACGCGGCAACATTCAGTACTTC.

This clonotype has a count of ten or more. The genes are TRBV12-3 or TRBV12-4 and TRBJ1-1; no clear D gene. The CDR3 is 13 residues long. The V end was cut by 1 base, the J end by 8 bases, with 11 bases between. CDR3 DNA: TGTGCCAGCAGTTTAGACGAAGCGACGGAAGCTTTCTTT. This sequence encodes CASSLDEATEAFF.

This clonotype was detected a few times. This could be a read error, since a much larger clone is one nucleotide away. This chain links TRBV3-1 with TRBJ2-3; 10 nucleotides match TRBD1. The V gene end was trimmed by 1 base and the J gene end by 4 bases; junction bases not matched to a gene: 8. The CDR3 is 17 amino acids. Germline V gene sequence: CDR1 LGHDT, CDR2 YNNKEL (reference sequence). This CDR3 reads CASSQGDRGLGPDTQYF. CDR3 sequence (DNA): TGTGCCAGCAGCCAAGGGGACAGGGGTTTGGGTCCAGATACGCAGTATTTT.

The sample holds many counts of this clonotype. The J gene is TRBJ2-4, the V gene TRBV20-1; no clear D gene. CDR1 is DFQATT and CDR2 is SNEGSKA in the germline V gene (reference sequence). The ends were cut back, 6 bases at V and 8 bases at J, with 11 bases in the middle. The CDR3 is 11 amino acids. The CDR3 sequence: CSATPLDIQYF. CDR3 sequence (DNA): TGCAGTGCCACTCCCCTAGACATTCAGTACTTC.

Notes on this clonotype: This may come from a read error, since a much larger clone is one base off. The V gene is TRBV27, the J gene TRBJ2-5, with TRBD2 identical over 14 bases. Trimming took 6 bases from V and 11 from J; bases not matched to a gene: 14. The length of the CDR3 is 16 residues. Germline V gives CDR1 MNHEY, CDR2 SMNVEV (reference sequence). This CDR3 is CASRARLAGGGSPQYF. The CDR3 DNA follows: TGTGCCAGCAGGGCTCGACTAGCGGGAGGGGGGTCCCCGCAGTACTTC.

The rearrangement uses TRBV7-2 and TRBJ2-7; 11 nucleotides agree with TRBD2. CDR3 size: 17 residues. CDR1 is SGHTA, CDR2 FQGNSA, per germline. V dropped 4 bases and J dropped 0; count of bases not matched to a gene: 8. The CDR3 DNA reads as TGTGCCAGCAGCTCGTGGACTAGCGGGCAACGCTCCTACGAGCAGTACTTC. The encoded protein is CASSSWTSGQRSYEQYF.

This clonotype appeared many times. The chain couples TRBV6-1 to TRBJ1-2; no definite D call. The CDR3 extends over 10 amino acids. V dropped 10 bases and J dropped 8 bases, with 11 bases sitting between them. Germline V gives CDR1 MNHNS, CDR2 SASEGT. The CDR3 DNA follows: TGTGCCACCGTAGCCGCGGGCTACACCTTC. This encodes CATVAAGYTF.

Ten or more counts support this clonotype. The chain has TRBV7-2 and TRBJ2-1, with TRBD2 identical over 11 bases. CDR3 size: 13 residues. Germline V gives CDR1 SGHTA, CDR2 FQGNSA. The V and J ends lost 5 bases and 13 bases, in that order; junction bases with no gene match: 7. For the CDR3, the DNA is TGTGCCAGCAGCCTTAGCGGGGGGGCCGAACAGTTCTTC. Translation gives CASSLSGGAEQFF.

This chain connects TRBV7-8 to TRBJ1-5; D uncertain. There are 16 residues in the CDR3. Trimming took 3 bases from V and 1 from J, leaving 13 bases between them. Germline assignment: CDR1 SGHVS and CDR2 FQNEAQ. In nucleotides, the CDR3 is TGTGCCAGCAGCTTGACTGTATATCCAAGCAATCAGCCCCAGCATTTT. It is translated as CASSLTVYPSNQPQHF.

This chain connects TRBV7-3 to TRBJ2-1; 11 bases align to TRBD2. Looked up from germline, CDR1 is SGHTA and CDR2 is FQGTGA. Trimming took 3 bases from V and 11 from J; bases not matched to a gene: 9. The CDR3 has 15 residues. CDR3 sequence (DNA): TGTGCCAGCAGCTTGGGTAGCGGGGGGGCCGGCAAGCAGTTCTTC. It is translated as CASSLGSGGAGKQFF.

The chain is built from TRBV6-2 or TRBV6-3 and TRBJ2-2; D is unresolved. The CDR3 consists of 14 residues. Germline CDR1 MNHEY, CDR2 SVGEGT. V was trimmed by 3 bases and J by 7 bases, leaving 12 bases between them. CDR3 DNA: TGTGCCAGCAGTTATGGTCTAGATCTCGGGGAGCTGTTTTTT. Its translation is CASSYGLDLGELFF.

At least ten counts were recorded for this clonotype. The chain has TRBV5-1 and TRBJ1-2; 8 bases fit TRBD1. The V segment lost 4 bases and the J segment 7 bases; nucleotides outside the gene matches: 9. The CDR3 has 14 residues. Germline lookup yields CDR1 SGHRS and CDR2 YFSETQ. CDR3: CASSPTQGASGYTF. CDR3 sequence (DNA): TGCGCCAGCAGCCCTACCCAGGGGGCGAGTGGCTACACCTTC.

This clonotype was seen ten or more times. The CDR3 is CSARDSGGPAEQYF. CDR3 DNA sequence: TGCAGTGCTAGAGATTCTGGAGGGCCGGCCGAGCAGTACTTC. The chain combines TRBV20-1 with TRBJ2-7; possibly TRBD2 for D (6 bases). The CDR3 consists of 14 residues. The germline CDR1 and CDR2 sequences are DFQATT and SNEGSKA (reference sequence). V lost 0 bases and J lost 6, with 15 bases in between.

This chain uses TRBV6-2 or TRBV6-3 with TRBJ1-5; D call uncertain. This CDR3 has 16 residues. V lost 5 bases to trimming and J lost 1 base, with 15 bases between them. Germline V gene data show CDR1 as MNHEY and CDR2 as SVGEGT. CDR3: CASSDVPFFSNQPQHF. The CDR3 nucleotides read TGTGCCAGCAGTGACGTTCCCTTTTTCAGCAATCAGCCCCAGCATTTT.

The rearrangement links TRBV9 to TRBJ2-3; tentative D call: TRBD2 (6 bases). Trimming removed 3 bases from V and 0 bases from J, with 17 bases in between. Germline V CDR1 and CDR2: SGDLS, YYNGEE. The CDR3 totals 17 residues. DNA of the CDR3: TGTGCCAGCAGCGGTAGCGGCCCTGGTGTGAGCACAGATACGCAGTATTTT. As protein: CASSGSGPGVSTDTQYF.

This clonotype was observed at least ten times. The CDR3 sequence is CASSLRPRVDEQFF. CDR3 bases: TGTGCCAGCAGCTTGAGGCCTCGGGTTGATGAGCAGTTCTTC. The chain combines TRBV7-9 with TRBJ2-1; no clear D gene. Trimming stripped 3 bases from V and 8 bases from J, with 14 bases between. The CDR3 covers 14 residues. CDR1 is SEHNR and CDR2 is FQNEAQ in the germline V gene (reference sequence).

The chain uses TRBV2 and TRBJ1-2, with unresolved D. There are 13 residues in the CDR3. Germline V gives CDR1 SNHLY, CDR2 FYNNEI. V was cut by 5 bases and J by 5 bases, with 12 bases left in between. The DNA for the CDR3 is TGTGCCAGCAGTACAGAATACCCTTATGGCTACACCTTC. Amino acids: CASSTEYPYGYTF.

This clonotype was detected a few times. Here the CDR3 reads CAWSVTTTLEQYF. Written as DNA, the CDR3 is TGTGCCTGGAGTGTGACTACGACTTTGGAGCAGTACTTC. The chain has TRBV30 and TRBJ2-7; a possible D gene is TRBD2 (5 bases). This CDR3 spans 13 amino acids. The ends were cut back, 0 bases at V and 7 bases at J, with 13 bases in the middle. Per the germline V gene, CDR1 is GTSNPN and CDR2 is SVGIG (reference sequence).

This clonotype has a count of ten or more. The J gene is TRBJ1-5, the V gene TRBV7-2; the D gene is possibly TRBD1 (6 bases). Germline V lookup: CDR1 SGHTA, CDR2 FQGNSA. The CDR3 has 16 amino acids. V was cut by 3 bases and J by 3 bases, with 15 bases left in between. The CDR3 sequence is CASSFLLAGANQPQHF. CDR3 coding DNA: TGTGCCAGCAGCTTCTTGTTGGCAGGGGCCAATCAGCCCCAGCATTTT.

This clonotype has a count of ten or more. The genes are TRBV12-3 or TRBV12-4 and TRBJ1-2; D may be TRBD1 (5 bases). This CDR3 contains 13 residues. Trimming took 6 bases from V and 4 from J, leaving 12 bases between them. In DNA, the CDR3 is TGTGCCAGCAGCCCCAGGGATAGCTATGGCTACACCTTC. Its translation is CASSPRDSYGYTF.

This clonotype came up many times. This chain connects TRBV24-1 to TRBJ2-1, with 9 bases that match TRBD2. The V segment lost 2 bases and the J segment 10 bases; nucleotides outside the gene matches: 8. Germline V gives CDR1 KGHDR, CDR2 SFDVKD. The CDR3 covers 15 residues. The CDR3 sequence is CATSDSSGTSNEQFF. CDR3 DNA: TGTGCCACCAGTGATTCGTCCGGGACTAGCAACGAGCAGTTCTTC.